These 14 T cell receptor beta chains were all obtained from the same sample, sequenced in a study of brain T cells in children with intractable seizures. Sample time point: blood from clinic visit 5 months post-surgery; TSC patient then seizure free. The table came from immunoSEQ multiplex PCR; TCRdb's copy has only in-frame clones and leaves some out. Altogether hundreds of thousands of clones are present, about 94% being singletons, with the ten largest covering 4.5% to 7%. The starting material was peripheral blood, obtained approximately 5 months after surgery. These TCRs come from a boy under two years old with tuberous sclerosis and intractable seizures.

The V and J genes are TRBV6-5 and TRBJ2-7; D is unresolved. The CDR3 consists of 14 residues. Trimming removed 5 bases at V and 2 bases at J, with 13 bases between. Germline CDR1 is MNHEY and CDR2 is SVGAGI. Here the CDR3 DNA reads TGTGCCAGCAGTCTTACCTCGGAGACCTACGAGCAGTACTTC. Translated, it gives CASSLTSETYEQYF.

The CDR3 bases are TGTGCCAGCAGCTTAGCATCCGGGTTAGGGAACACTGAAGCTTTCTTT. It yields the protein CASSLASGLGNTEAFF. This rearrangement joins TRBV7-9 to TRBJ1-1; D not resolved. Germline CDR1 is SEHNR and CDR2 is FQNEAQ (reference sequence). The CDR3 consists of 16 residues. V shed 0 bases and J shed 1 base, with 12 bases lying between them.

V is TRBV28 and J is TRBJ1-1, with 7 bases lining up with TRBD1. J gave up 8 bases and V 10 bases, and 7 bases lay outside the gene matches. This CDR3 comprises 11 residues. The V gene's germline CDR1 is MDHEN and CDR2 SYDVKM. CDR3 coding DNA: TGTGCCACCACCAGGGGGGGGGAAGCTTTCTTT. Translation: CATTRGGEAFF.

The V and J genes are TRBV19 and TRBJ1-1, with 11 positions matching TRBD1. Germline V gives CDR1 LNHDA, CDR2 SQIVND (reference sequence). V was clipped by 3 bases and J by 5 bases; unmatched bases: 2. This CDR3 has 14 amino acids. The chain's CDR3 is CASSMGQGVTEAFF. In DNA form, the CDR3 reads TGTGCCAGTAGTATGGGACAGGGGGTGACTGAAGCTTTCTTT.

The rearrangement uses TRBV2 and TRBJ2-7; 7 nucleotides line up with TRBD1. With 4 bases clipped from V and 0 bases from J, the junction kept 6 bases outside the gene matches. The CDR3 loop spans 15 amino acids. CDR1 is SNHLY, CDR2 FYNNEI, per germline. Here the CDR3 reads CASSGQGSFSYEQYF. The CDR3, as DNA: TGTGCCAGCAGTGGACAGGGCTCCTTCTCCTACGAGCAGTACTTC.

This clone was picked up one time. The rearrangement links TRBV6-6 to TRBJ2-7; a possible D gene is TRBD1 (6 bases). CDR1 and CDR2 (germline): MNHNY, SVGAGI (reference sequence). The CDR3 runs 14 residues. The V end lost 6 bases, the J end lost 3 bases, and 15 bases lay between the germline ends. In DNA, the CDR3 is TGTGCCAGCAGAGCGAGACAGGTCAACTACGAGCAGTACTTC. As protein: CASRARQVNYEQYF.

In nucleotides, the CDR3 is TGTGCCACCAGCGGGGGACTAGCGGGGACCTACGAGCAGTACTTC. Its protein product is CATSGGLAGTYEQYF. The chain links TRBV15 to TRBJ2-7; 13 bases line up with TRBD2. The CDR3 runs to 15 residues. Germline V gene sequence: CDR1 LNHNV, CDR2 YYDKDF (reference sequence). V was pared by 5 bases and J by 2 bases, with 3 bases of the junction left unmatched.

The gene calls are TRBV19 and TRBJ1-5, with D unresolved. Germline CDR1 and CDR2: LNHDA and SQIVND (reference sequence). Trimming pared 4 bases from V and 6 bases from J, leaving 7 bases between. The CDR3 consists of 12 residues. CDR3 in amino acids: CASSTRFQPQHF. CDR3 DNA: TGTGCCAGTAGTACCAGGTTTCAGCCCCAGCATTTT.

The V gene is TRBV11-2, the J gene TRBJ2-7, with 7 positions matching TRBD1. The trim removed 5 bases at V and 2 bases at J, leaving 12 bases unmatched. The V gene's germline CDR1 is SGHAT and CDR2 FQNNGV. The CDR3 sequence is 16 residues long. The CDR3 DNA is TGTGCCAGCAGCCCAACCCCCATGACAGGGCCCTACGAGCAGTACTTC. This sequence encodes CASSPTPMTGPYEQYF.

This chain joins TRBV9 and TRBJ2-6; D possibly uses TRBD1 or TRBD2 (5 bases each). CDR1 is SGDLS, CDR2 YYNGEE, per germline. The CDR3 runs to 16 residues. Trimming left V 4 bases short and J 2 bases short, with 13 bases between. The CDR3 DNA is TGTGCCAGCAGCCGGGGCAAGGGAACTGGGGCCAACGTCCTGACTTTC. The encoded protein is CASSRGKGTGANVLTF.

The chain is built from TRBV2 and TRBJ1-1; D perhaps matches TRBD1 (5 bases). This CDR3 comprises 11 residues. The germline V gene encodes CDR1 SNHLY and CDR2 FYNNEI. The V end was cut by 10 bases, the J end by 4 bases, with 10 bases between. The CDR3 protein is CAIERGTEAFF. CDR3 in DNA: TGTGCCATCGAGAGGGGCACTGAAGCTTTCTTT.

This sequence joins TRBV3-1 (or the pseudogene TRBV3-2) and TRBJ2-7, with D unresolved. This CDR3 spans 13 amino acids. The germline V gene encodes CDR1 LGHDT and CDR2 YNNKEL (reference sequence). Between the trimmed V and J ends, which lost 3 bases and 2 bases, there was a span of 8 bases. Here the CDR3 reads CASSQGMAYEQYF. In DNA, the CDR3 is TGTGCCAGCAGCCAGGGTATGGCCTACGAGCAGTACTTC.

The chain employs TRBV2 and TRBJ1-5; D ambiguous. V was trimmed by 2 bases and J by 6 bases, leaving 8 bases between them. This CDR3 comprises 13 residues. Germline V CDR1 and CDR2: SNHLY, FYNNEI. CDR3 coding DNA: TGTGCCAGCAGTGAATCCACCCGTCAGCCCCAGCATTTT. This codes for CASSESTRQPQHF. The full variable domain, in which reference TRBV2 and TRBJ1-5 provide the parts outside the CDR3, is EPEVTQTPSHQVTQMGQEVILRCVPISNHLYFYWYRQILGQKVEFLVSFYNNEISEKSEIFDDQFSVERPDGSNFTLKIRSTKLEDSAMYFCASSESTRQPQHFGDGTRLSIL.

The V and J genes are TRBV27 and TRBJ2-1; a possible D gene is TRBD1 (6 bases). Trimming took off 4 bases at V and 13 bases at J, with 11 bases between the two ends. Germline V gene data show CDR1 as MNHEY and CDR2 as SMNVEV (reference sequence). This CDR3 has 11 residues. The CDR3 is CASSSQGGQFF. For the CDR3, the DNA is TGTGCCAGCAGTTCACAGGGTGGCCAGTTCTTC.